The 29 T cell receptor beta chains below come from one sample, sequenced in a study of cytomegalovirus exposure and HLA in healthy donors. It was with 60 Vbeta and 13 Jbeta primers that the PCR ran. The table came from immunoSEQ multiplex PCR; TCRdb's copy has only in-frame clones and leaves some out. The sample consists of around 90,000 clones, more than 75% of them appearing once. Sequenced: PBMCs. Receptor source: a human donor in good health.

This clone was counted a few times. In the same sample, other DNA sequences code for this CDR3. The chain joins TRBV6-4 to TRBJ2-3, with 10 bases aligning to TRBD2. Germline CDR1 and CDR2: MRHNA and SNTAGT. The CDR3 is 15 amino acids. V lost 2 bases and J lost 2; bases outside the gene matches: 1. CDR3 amino acids: CASSDSGGATDTQYF. The CDR3 DNA reads TGTGCCAGCAGTGACAGCGGGGGGGCCACAGATACGCAGTATTTT.

Remarks on this clone: The sample has other DNA sequences that encode this CDR3 too. The gene calls are TRBV10-3 and TRBJ1-5; possible D gene TRBD1, 5 bases. This CDR3 spans 15 amino acids. Germline lookup yields CDR1 ENHRY and CDR2 SYGVKD. V lost 3 bases, J lost 6 bases, and 15 bases lay in between. Here the CDR3 reads CAISDPGRRGQPQHF. Here the CDR3 DNA reads TGTGCCATCAGTGACCCAGGCAGAAGGGGTCAGCCCCAGCATTTT.

This chain uses TRBV29-1 with TRBJ1-2; 7 bases match TRBD1. The ends lost 5 bases at V and 4 bases at J; junction bases unmatched: 4. Germline CDR1 reads SQVTM; CDR2 reads ANQGSEA. There are 12 residues in the CDR3. CDR3 sequence: CSVRQGAYGYTF. The CDR3 DNA is TGCAGCGTTAGACAGGGAGCCTATGGCTACACCTTC.

The chain recombines TRBV10-1 with TRBJ1-5; 10 bases agree with TRBD1. The CDR3 consists of 20 residues. V shed 7 bases, J shed 1 base, and the junction held 19 bases outside the gene matches. Per the germline V gene, CDR1 is WNHNN and CDR2 is SYGVQD (reference sequence). CDR3 loop: CASKGNSRDRGFESNQPQHF. DNA for the CDR3: TGCGCCAGCAAAGGGAATAGTCGGGACAGGGGTTTCGAGAGCAATCAGCCCCAGCATTTT.

The rearrangement joins TRBV19 to TRBJ2-1, with TRBD2 matching 14 bases. The J segment lost 8 bases and the V segment lost 5 bases, leaving 8 bases of the junction unmatched. Germline assignment: CDR1 LNHDA and CDR2 SQIVND (reference sequence). CDR3 length equals 16 residues. The DNA of the CDR3 is TGTGCCAGTAGTTCTGGGACTAGCGGGAGATTCTATGAGCAGTTCTTC. Its translation is CASSSGTSGRFYEQFF.

V usage is TRBV28 and J usage is TRBJ2-7; D gene unclear. The ends were cut back, 7 bases at V and 2 bases at J, with 15 bases in the middle. This CDR3 has 14 residues. Germline V CDR1 and CDR2: MDHEN, SYDVKM. The CDR3 region is CASTIEAKAYEQYF. The CDR3, as DNA: TGTGCCAGCACGATCGAAGCAAAAGCCTACGAGCAGTACTTC.

This clone was observed once. The V gene is TRBV28, the J gene TRBJ2-3; TRBD2 matches at 14 bases. The CDR3 has 18 amino acids. Germline lookup yields CDR1 MDHEN and CDR2 SYDVKM. V was pared by 6 bases and J by 0 bases, with 8 bases of the junction left unmatched. The CDR3 bases are TGTGCCAGCAGCCCCGCCGGGACTAGCGGGGGAAGCACAGATACGCAGTATTTT. Amino acids: CASSPAGTSGGSTDTQYF.

V usage is TRBV19 and J usage is TRBJ1-5; 7 positions agree with TRBD1. The V gene end was trimmed by 4 bases and the J gene end by 7 bases; junction bases not matched to a gene: 4. The CDR3 consists of 13 residues. Germline V gene lookup returns CDR1 LNHDA and CDR2 SQIVND (reference sequence). CDR3 coding DNA: TGTGCCAGTAGTAGACAGGGTGAGCAGCCCCAGCATTTT. It codes for CASSRQGEQPQHF.

The chain joins TRBV4-1 to TRBJ1-5; D perhaps matches TRBD1 (6 bases). The CDR3 spans 15 residues. With 0 bases removed from V and 1 base from J, the gap between germline ends came to 7 bases. Germline V lookup: CDR1 MGHRA, CDR2 YSYEKL. The CDR3 loop reads CASSQDRGSNQPQHF. DNA for the CDR3: TGCGCCAGCAGCCAAGATAGGGGGAGCAATCAGCCCCAGCATTTT.

Written as DNA, the CDR3 is TGTGCCGCCAGGGGTCTCGGCTATGGCTACACCTTC. It specifies CAARGLGYGYTF. The chain is built from TRBV2 and TRBJ1-2; possibly TRBD1 for D (6 bases). Germline V gene data show CDR1 as SNHLY and CDR2 as FYNNEI. Trimming shortened V by 11 bases and J by 4 bases, and 14 bases separated the two germline ends. The CDR3 is 12 amino acids.

The chain has TRBV5-1 and TRBJ1-6; 9 bases line up with TRBD1. This CDR3 contains 15 residues. Germline assignment: CDR1 SGHRS and CDR2 YFSETQ. V shed 4 bases, J shed 9 bases, and the junction held 8 bases outside the gene matches. The CDR3 is CASSPDRGPTSPLHF. DNA of the CDR3: TGCGCCAGCAGCCCGGACAGGGGCCCTACTTCACCCCTCCACTTT.

This clone has only a few counts. This chain connects TRBV6-1 to TRBJ1-1, with a weak D call TRBD1 (5 bases). This CDR3 region has 13 residues. From germline, CDR1 is MNHNS and CDR2 SASEGT. V was clipped by 7 bases and J by 5 bases, with 14 bases between them. In DNA form, the CDR3 reads TGTGCCAGCATAGTACAGGAGTCTACTGAAGCTTTCTTT. As protein: CASIVQESTEAFF.

The J gene is TRBJ2-1, the V gene TRBV7-2; 8 bases fit TRBD1. Per the germline V gene, CDR1 is SGHTA and CDR2 is FQGNSA. V trimming: 0 bases; J trimming: 8 bases; junction bases outside the gene matches: 9. CDR3 length: 16 amino acids. The CDR3 protein is CASSLASGPGGHEQFF. The CDR3 DNA is TGTGCCAGCAGCTTAGCGTCGGGCCCAGGGGGCCATGAGCAGTTCTTC.

This rearrangement joins TRBV19 to TRBJ2-7; tentatively, D is TRBD2 (6 bases). The length of the CDR3 is 13 residues. Trimming took 6 bases from V and 5 from J, leaving 14 bases between them. Germline V lookup: CDR1 LNHDA, CDR2 SQIVND (reference sequence). The DNA of the CDR3 is TGTGCCAGTAGGGCTAGCGTTGGCCACGAGCAGTACTTC. Amino acids: CASRASVGHEQYF.

This rearrangement joins TRBV21-1 to TRBJ2-2; the DNA was not used to check the table's D call, TRBD2. TRBV21-1 is described as a pseudogene. This CDR3 has 17 residues. The CDR3 is CATRRGGGRRNTGELFF. The CDR3, as DNA: TGTGCCACCCGGAGGGGTGGCGGGAGAAGGAACACCGGGGAGCTGTTTTTT.

This clone occurred once. CDR3: CASSFVFGCVLANTEAFF. The CDR3 nucleotides are TGTGCCAGCAGCTTTGTTTTCGGGTGCGTCCTAGCGAACACTGAAGCTTTCTTT. This chain uses TRBV12-1 with TRBJ1-1. TRBV12-1 is annotated as a pseudogene. The CDR3 sequence is 18 residues long.

V gene TRBV4-1 combines with J gene TRBJ2-2; D call uncertain. V lost 0 bases and J lost 0, with 14 bases in between. CDR3 size: 18 residues. CDR1 is MGHRA, CDR2 YSYEKL, per germline. The CDR3 region is CASSQERIAATNTGELFF. For the CDR3, the DNA is TGCGCCAGCAGCCAAGAACGGATAGCAGCAACGAACACCGGGGAGCTGTTTTTT.

This sequence joins TRBV19 and TRBJ2-7, with D maybe TRBD2 (6 bases). The ends were cut back, 6 bases at V and 9 bases at J, with 21 bases in the middle. CDR3 length: 14 residues. In germline, CDR1 is LNHDA, CDR2 SQIVND (reference sequence). The CDR3 reads CASSPGTSGLGQYF. DNA of the CDR3: TGTGCCAGTAGCCCCGGGACTTCGGGGCTGGGGCAGTACTTC. Supplemented by reference TRBV19 and TRBJ2-7, the full variable domain reads DGGITQSPKYLFRKEGQNVTLSCEQNLNHDAMYWYRQDPGQGLRLIYYSQIVNDFQKGDIAEGYSVSREKKESFPLTVTSAQKNPTAFYLCASSPGTSGLGQYFGPGTRLTVT.

Turning to this clone: At the DNA level, this CDR3 is encoded by other sequences in the same sample as well. The chain joins TRBV15 to TRBJ2-2, with D possibly TRBD1 on 5 matching bases. This CDR3 spans 14 amino acids. The V gene lost 0 bases and the J gene lost 6 bases, with 8 bases spanning the gap. Germline V gene lookup returns CDR1 LNHNV and CDR2 YYDKDF (reference sequence). CDR3 nucleotide sequence: TGTGCCACCAGCAGAGATAGGGGCGCCGGGGAGCTGTTTTTT. This gives the protein CATSRDRGAGELFF.

The chain combines TRBV19 with TRBJ2-3; D ambiguous. V was pared by 2 bases and J by 4 bases, with 7 bases between. The CDR3 totals 13 residues. Per the germline V gene, CDR1 is LNHDA and CDR2 is SQIVND (reference sequence). The CDR3 DNA reads TGTGCCAGTAGTATACAGGTACCAGATACGCAGTATTTT. Encoded protein: CASSIQVPDTQYF.

This clone has a single count. The chain uses TRBV27 and TRBJ2-3; no clear D gene. Per germline, CDR1 MNHEY and CDR2 SMNVEV (reference sequence). This CDR3 has 15 amino acids. The ends were cut back, 6 bases at V and 0 bases at J, with 13 bases in the middle. CDR3 amino acids: CASSSLVRSTDTQYF. The CDR3 nucleotides are TGTGCCAGCAGCTCCTTAGTCCGTAGCACAGATACGCAGTATTTT.

The DNA for the CDR3 is TGTGCCAGCAGCCGCGGGACAGTCCGCGATGAGCAGTTCTTC. It is translated as CASSRGTVRDEQFF. V gene TRBV27 combines with J gene TRBJ2-1, with a possible D match to TRBD1 (7 bases). Trimming took 6 bases from V and 8 from J, leaving 17 bases between them. The germline V gene has CDR1 MNHEY and CDR2 SMNVEV (reference sequence). The CDR3 covers 14 residues.

The V gene is TRBV19, the J gene TRBJ1-2, with TRBD1 as a possible D gene (5 bases). The CDR3 sequence is 14 residues long. Germline CDR1 LNHDA, CDR2 SQIVND (reference sequence). V lost 7 bases, J lost 4 bases, and 16 bases lay in between. CDR3 loop: CASKSGPVPYGYTF. In DNA form, the CDR3 reads TGTGCCAGTAAATCAGGGCCTGTGCCCTATGGCTACACCTTC. The full variable domain, rest sourced from reference TRBV19 and TRBJ1-2, is DGGITQSPKYLFRKEGQNVTLSCEQNLNHDAMYWYRQDPGQGLRLIYYSQIVNDFQKGDIAEGYSVSREKKESFPLTVTSAQKNPTAFYLCASKSGPVPYGYTFGSGTRLTVV.

This clone appeared a few times. The gene calls are TRBV5-8 and TRBJ2-1, with a tentative D call TRBD1 (5 bases). Germline V gene sequence: CDR1 SGHTS, CDR2 YDEGEE. The CDR3 length is 13 residues. V was trimmed by 1 base and J by 10 bases, leaving 12 bases between them. The CDR3 spells CASSLFQGWEQFF. CDR3 nucleotide sequence: TGTGCCAGCAGCTTGTTCCAGGGCTGGGAGCAGTTCTTC.

Points on this clone: One end of the junction varies from germline; a read error may be responsible. This rearrangement joins TRBV28 to TRBJ1-6; D ambiguous. The germline CDR1 and CDR2 sequences are MDHEN and SYDVKM. The CDR3 loop spans 11 amino acids. The CDR3 is CASSATLGRDF. The CDR3 DNA reads as TGTGCCAGCAGCGCCACCCTCGGGAGGGACTTT. Full variable domain (rest looked up from reference TRBV28 and TRBJ1-6): DVKVTQSSRYLVKRTGEKVFLECVQDMDHENMFWYRQDPGLGLRLIYFSYDVKMKEKGDIPEGYSVSREKKERFSLILESASTNQTSMYLCASSATLGRDFGNGTRLTVT.

V is TRBV6-6 and J is TRBJ2-5, with TRBD1 matching 9 bases. The germline V gene has CDR1 MNHNY and CDR2 SVGAGI (reference sequence). V shed 3 bases, J shed 5 bases, and the junction held 4 bases outside the gene matches. CDR3 length: 14 residues. The CDR3 sequence is CASSYGTGRETQYF. For the CDR3, the DNA is TGTGCCAGCAGTTATGGGACAGGGAGGGAGACCCAGTACTTC.

The gene calls are TRBV5-1 and TRBJ2-7, with a tentative D call TRBD1 (5 bases). Germline CDR1 reads SGHRS; CDR2 reads YFSETQ. Trimming removed 2 bases from V and 3 bases from J, with 9 bases in between. The CDR3 runs to 13 residues. CDR3 nucleotide sequence: TGCGCCAGCAGCTTAGGCAGGGACTACGAGCAGTACTTC. Translating it yields CASSLGRDYEQYF.

The genes are TRBV30 and TRBJ1-5; tentatively, D is TRBD1 (5 bases). V was shortened by 0 bases and J by 6 bases, with 15 bases between the two germline ends. The V gene's germline CDR1 is GTSNPN and CDR2 SVGIG (reference sequence). The CDR3 contains 15 residues. CDR3 nucleotides: TGTGCCTGGAGTGTTGGGGCCCCTATCAGTCAGCCCCAGCATTTT. Protein product: CAWSVGAPISQPQHF.

CDR3 loop: CASSPLTTSESSYNEQFF. The DNA of the CDR3 is TGCGCCAGCAGTCCCCTAACGACTAGCGAGAGCTCCTACAATGAGCAGTTCTTC. This chain uses TRBV23-1 with TRBJ2-1, with 8 bases lining up with TRBD2. TRBV23-1 is sorted into the ORF group, with uncertain function. The V and J ends lost 4 bases and 0 bases, in that order; junction bases with no gene match: 11. The CDR3 runs to 18 residues.